This T cell receptor (beta chain) was obtained from a study of Ad26.COV2.S vaccination and SARS-CoV-2 variants. On the study more broadly: Ad26.COV2.S given intramuscularly, once or twice 56 days apart. Broader study findings: Compared with placebo recipients, vaccine recipients had higher spike-specific TCR breadth. Analyses of TCR breadth and depth may have underestimated total T cell responses.

From germline, CDR1 is SGHDT and CDR2 YYEEEE. Trimming cost V 1 base and J 6 bases, with 13 bases left between them. The CDR3 loop spans 14 amino acids. In regard to this clone: The target antigen is unknown.

Noted treatment: 15 to 20 received Ad26.COV2.S at low or high dose, single or two shots; about 5 received placebo; per-sample allocation not given. Samples analyzed were those drawn on day 63 after the first vaccine or placebo injection. An adult donor aged 18-55 years was enrolled in Boston. Measured with immunoSEQ multiplex PCR; TCRdb has only the in-frame clones, and not every one. The sample has roughly 400,000 clones; about 90% are singletons. This sequence was found in a person aged 18-60 years who received the Ad26.COV2.S COVID-19 vaccine or a placebo. The rearrangement links TRBV5-6 to TRBJ1-1; D is perhaps TRBD1 (5 bases). The material was peripheral blood, obtained in a trial of Ad26.COV2.S vaccine versus placebo. DNA of the CDR3: TGTGCCAGCAGCTTGCTAGGGGCTGGTGCTGAAGCTTTCTTT. Amino acids: CASSLLGAGAEAFF.